This T cell receptor beta chain was obtained from a study of neurological immune-mediated disorders. Note on this clonotype: The antigen is not known. This clone may be a read error of a much larger clone one base away.

General study points: HTLV-1-associated myelopathy showed the most TCR clonal expansion; multiple sclerosis the least, below healthy controls. Private repertoires in all groups were suggested by the finding that expanded clones across subjects shared no CDR3 amino acid sequences.

The CDR3 length is 12 residues. V dropped 9 bases and J dropped 4 bases, with 13 bases sitting between them. The germline gives CDR1 SGHRS, CDR2 YFSETQ. With 10-nucleotide random UMIs, 5'RACE was used to make the cDNA. TCRdb used MiXCR to reprocess the 5' RACE reads, holding one entry per CDR3 protein. The sample holds 50,000 to 55,000 distinct CDR3 sequences; approximately 10% are singletons and the top ten take less than 6%. This chain connects TRBV5-1 to TRBJ1-2, with a weak D call TRBD1 (6 bases). Sequencing used PBMCs. The TCR comes from a man between 65 and 80 years old with HTLV-1-associated myelopathy (HAM/TSP). The CDR3 spells CATLPDSYGYTF. The CDR3, as DNA: TGCGCCACCCTACCGGACAGCTATGGCTACACCTTC.